This T cell receptor beta chain was sequenced during a study of blood T cell repertoires in COVID-19. Across the whole study: In each case, the material was cDNA or gDNA derived from T cells, B-cell-depleted T cells, or PBMCs.

Germline V lookup: CDR1 MNHNS, CDR2 SASEGT. This CDR3 has 17 residues. Trimming shortened V by 0 bases and J by 1 base, and 13 bases separated the two germline ends. This table comes from immunoSEQ multiplex PCR, and its TCRdb copy is limited to in-frame clones, with some not included. The sample yields over 350,000 clones, around 89% seen once. Specimen: PBMCs or T cells enriched from blood (not recorded which). This clonotype was sampled from a woman aged 25-40 years with acute COVID-19. The chain has TRBV6-1 and TRBJ1-5, with a weak D call TRBD1 (6 bases). The CDR3 DNA reads as TGTGCCAGCAGTGAAGCGGGGTGGACAGCGAGCAATCAGCCCCAGCATTTT. It specifies CASSEAGWTASNQPQHF.